These 29 T cell receptor beta chains share one sample of origin, sequenced in a study of T cells in Graves' hyperthyroidism and ophthalmopathy. Authors of the study amplified TCR beta CDR3 regions from RNA transcripts. With the HTBI primer set, the TCR CDR3 went through a first round of RT-PCR. Via MiXCR, TCRdb re-called the multiplex PCR reads, giving one row per CDR3 protein. The profile covers around 690,000 distinct CDR3 sequences, with roughly 20% appearing a single time and under 35% taken by the ten largest. Material for sequencing was blood. These TCRs come from a man younger than 45 with Graves' ophthalmopathy.

This clonotype appeared many times. The V gene is TRBV28, the J gene TRBJ2-7, with D maybe TRBD1 (6 bases). Trimming pared 3 bases from V and 3 bases from J, leaving 12 bases between. The CDR3 covers 14 residues. Germline V gene sequence: CDR1 MDHEN, CDR2 SYDVKM. CDR3 region: CASSFLETGYEQYF. As DNA, the CDR3 is TGTGCCAGCAGTTTTCTGGAGACAGGCTACGAGCAGTACTTC.

The sample holds many counts of this clonotype. CDR3 bases: TGCAGCGTTGCACAGGGGGTGGCCAAAAACATTCAGTACTTC. Protein product: CSVAQGVAKNIQYF. This chain links TRBV29-1 with TRBJ2-4, with 8 positions matching TRBD1. The CDR3 is 14 amino acids. V was pared by 4 bases and J by 1 base, with 3 bases of the junction left unmatched. Germline V lookup: CDR1 SQVTM, CDR2 ANQGSEA.

The chain carries TRBV7-8 and TRBJ1-2; maybe TRBD1 (6 bases). The V gene lost 2 bases and the J gene lost 3 bases, with 16 bases spanning the gap. The CDR3 contains 16 residues. Germline CDR1 and CDR2: SGHVS and FQNEAQ. The CDR3 DNA is TGTGCCAGCAGCTTATTATGGCTGGGGGCCGACTATGGCTACACCTTC. Translating gives CASSLLWLGADYGYTF.

In this sample, this clonotype turned up a few times. The chain is built from TRBV5-8 and TRBJ2-1; 10 bases align to TRBD1. The CDR3 has 15 residues. Unmatched junction bases numbered 6, after V lost 0 bases and J lost 9 bases. The germline CDR1 and CDR2 sequences are SGHTS and YDEGEE. CDR3 amino acids: CASSLGQGAVSEQFF. As DNA, the CDR3 is TGTGCCAGCAGCTTGGGACAGGGGGCGGTCAGTGAGCAGTTCTTC.

This clonotype was recorded a few times. The chain carries TRBV6-1 and TRBJ2-5; D gene ambiguous. The CDR3 covers 14 residues. Trimming took off 5 bases at V and 2 bases at J, with 12 bases between the two ends. Germline V gives CDR1 MNHNS, CDR2 SASEGT. The CDR3: CASSSWTPQETQYF. CDR3 nucleotide sequence: TGTGCCAGCAGTTCCTGGACGCCTCAAGAGACCCAGTACTTC.

This clonotype showed up just a few times. The rearrangement links TRBV20-1 to TRBJ2-7, with TRBD2 as a possible D gene (5 bases). The CDR3 is 16 amino acids. Trimming pared 0 bases from V and 2 bases from J, leaving 17 bases between. Germline loops: CDR1 DFQATT, CDR2 SNEGSKA (reference sequence). The CDR3, as DNA: TGCAGTGCTAGAGATCTGGATGGGAGAAGGACCTACGAGCAGTACTTC. The encoded protein is CSARDLDGRRTYEQYF.

A few counts support this clonotype. CDR3 in amino acids: CASRSGGGEAFF. The CDR3 DNA sequence: TGTGCCAGCAGGTCGGGGGGGGGTGAAGCTTTCTTT. The chain has TRBV28 and TRBJ1-1; D is possibly TRBD1 (5 bases). CDR1 is MDHEN, CDR2 SYDVKM, per germline. Trimming left V 6 bases short and J 7 bases short, with 12 bases between. This CDR3 contains 12 residues. Full variable domain (rest looked up from reference TRBV28 and TRBJ1-1): DVKVTQSSRYLVKRTGEKVFLECVQDMDHENMFWYRQDPGLGLRLIYFSYDVKMKEKGDIPEGYSVSREKKERFSLILESASTNQTSMYLCASRSGGGEAFFGQGTRLTVV.

The sample holds a few counts of this clonotype. CDR3 nucleotide sequence: TGTGCCAGCAGCCAAGGCCCCGGGACTGAGCAGTTCTTC. Translation gives CASSQGPGTEQFF. This sequence joins TRBV3-1 and TRBJ2-1; D possibly matches TRBD1 or TRBD2 (5 bases each). Germline V gives CDR1 LGHDT, CDR2 YNNKEL (reference sequence). This CDR3 region has 13 residues. V was shortened by 1 base and J by 9 bases, with 10 bases between the two germline ends.

The J gene is TRBJ2-7, the V gene TRBV5-1; tentative D call: TRBD1 (5 bases). This CDR3 has 14 residues. V lost 0 bases and J 5 bases, leaving 12 bases between the germline ends. The germline V gene has CDR1 SGHRS and CDR2 YFSETQ. The CDR3 protein is CASSLAQDGHEQYF. The CDR3 DNA reads TGCGCCAGCAGCTTGGCACAGGACGGCCACGAGCAGTACTTC. Using reference TRBV5-1 and TRBJ2-7 for the parts outside the CDR3, the full variable domain is KAGVTQTPRYLIKTRGQQVTLSCSPISGHRSVSWYQQTPGQGLQFLFEYFSETQRNKGNFPGRFSGRQFSNSRSEMNVSTLELGDSALYLCASSLAQDGHEQYFGPGTRLTVT.

This clonotype was counted a single time. A clone one base away is much larger, so this may be a read error. The chain combines TRBV30 with TRBJ2-7, with TRBD2 identical over 7 bases. Germline V gives CDR1 GTSNPN, CDR2 SVGIG (reference sequence). The CDR3 sequence is 13 residues long. DNA of the CDR3: TGTGCCCGGAGTTGGGGGGGAGTCTACGAGCAGTACTTC. It specifies CARSWGGVYEQYF.

This clonotype was seen repeatedly, ten times or more. The chain joins TRBV7-6 to TRBJ2-3; no firm D call. This CDR3 region has 16 residues. Germline lookup yields CDR1 SGHVS and CDR2 FNYEAQ. With 6 bases removed from V and 2 bases from J, the gap between germline ends came to 18 bases. CDR3 sequence: CASRSSESSNTDTQYF. The CDR3 coding sequence is TGTGCCAGCAGATCCTCGGAGTCCTCGAACACAGATACGCAGTATTTT.

V usage is TRBV4-1 and J usage is TRBJ2-7, with D uncertain. Trimming left V 0 bases short and J 2 bases short, with 11 bases between. In germline, CDR1 is MGHRA, CDR2 YSYEKL. The CDR3 loop spans 15 amino acids. The DNA of the CDR3 is TGCGCCAGCAGCCAAGATGACCATGGGGCCTACGAGCAGTACTTC. Amino acids: CASSQDDHGAYEQYF.

This sequence joins TRBV2 and TRBJ2-2; 8 bases fit TRBD2. The CDR3 contains 13 residues. V was clipped by 6 bases and J by 4 bases; unmatched bases: 1. Per germline, CDR1 SNHLY and CDR2 FYNNEI. The CDR3 DNA reads as TGTGCCAGCAGGCTAGCGGGCACCGGGGAGCTGTTTTTT. It encodes CASRLAGTGELFF.

This clonotype was seen more than once but under ten times. This rearrangement joins TRBV11-2 to TRBJ2-1; D unclear. The CDR3 has 12 amino acids. Germline CDR1 is SGHAT and CDR2 is FQNNGV. Trimming shortened V by 5 bases and J by 10 bases, and 12 bases separated the two germline ends. The chain's CDR3 is CASSRTRQEQFF. The CDR3 DNA reads TGTGCCAGCAGCCGAACAAGACAAGAGCAGTTCTTC.

This clonotype was found many times. This chain uses TRBV5-8 with TRBJ1-1; no clear D gene. CDR1 is SGHTS and CDR2 is YDEGEE in the germline V gene. V was clipped by 4 bases and J by 0 bases, with 16 bases between them. The CDR3 covers 16 residues. In nucleotides, the CDR3 is TGTGCCAGCAGCACCATTGTGGGCTACATGAACACTGAAGCTTTCTTT. Translated, it gives CASSTIVGYMNTEAFF.

This clonotype has a count of ten or more. The chain combines TRBV2 with TRBJ2-7, with D possibly being TRBD1 (6 bases). The germline V gene has CDR1 SNHLY and CDR2 FYNNEI. This CDR3 contains 13 residues. Trimming left V 6 bases short and J 0 bases short, with 9 bases between. In DNA, the CDR3 is TGTGCCAGCAGACAGGGAGTCTCCTACGAGCAGTACTTC. It yields the protein CASRQGVSYEQYF. Combining the CDR3 with reference TRBV2 and TRBJ2-7 gives the whole variable domain EPEVTQTPSHQVTQMGQEVILRCVPISNHLYFYWYRQILGQKVEFLVSFYNNEISEKSEIFDDQFSVERPDGSNFTLKIRSTKLEDSAMYFCASRQGVSYEQYFGPGTRLTVT.

The chain carries TRBV7-9 and TRBJ2-4; D not resolved. The CDR3 loop spans 15 amino acids. In germline, CDR1 is SEHNR, CDR2 FQNEAQ (reference sequence). With 5 bases removed from V and 6 bases from J, the gap between germline ends came to 17 bases. The CDR3 nucleotides read TGTGCCAGCAGCCCCCCTATAAGGTTGGGAAACATTCAGTACTTC. Protein: CASSPPIRLGNIQYF.

This chain uses TRBV27 with TRBJ2-3; 8 nucleotides line up with TRBD2. Losses at the gene ends were 3 bases for V and 6 bases for J; bases not matched to a gene: 11. CDR3 length: 16 amino acids. The germline V gene has CDR1 MNHEY and CDR2 SMNVEV (reference sequence). CDR3 in amino acids: CASSFGTSITTDTQYF. CDR3 sequence (DNA): TGTGCCAGCAGTTTCGGGACTAGTATTACCACTGATACGCAGTATTTT.

This clonotype was found many times. The chain is built from TRBV3-1 and TRBJ1-5; 7 bases agree with TRBD1. CDR3 length: 14 amino acids. Germline loops: CDR1 LGHDT, CDR2 YNNKEL (reference sequence). J gave up 8 bases and V 1 base, and 5 bases lay outside the gene matches. The DNA of the CDR3 is TGTGCCAGCAGCCAAGGAGAGGGGGCGAAGCCCCAGCATTTT. Translation: CASSQGEGAKPQHF.

This clonotype turned up a few times. The V call is TRBV4-2, the J call TRBJ2-5; 12 bases line up with TRBD2. This CDR3 comprises 14 residues. V shed 4 bases and J 5 bases; nucleotides not matched to a gene: 2. Looked up from germline, CDR1 is LGHNA and CDR2 is YNFKEQ. In nucleotides, the CDR3 is TGTGCCAGCAGCCCGACTAGCGGGAGTGAGACCCAGTACTTC. Translation: CASSPTSGSETQYF.

This clonotype came up many times. V gene TRBV7-2 combines with J gene TRBJ2-5; tentatively, D is TRBD2 (5 bases). Trimming left V 5 bases short and J 5 bases short, with 12 bases between. Germline V gives CDR1 SGHTA, CDR2 FQGNSA. CDR3 length: 13 residues. The CDR3 DNA follows: TGTGCCAGCAGCATTCTAGCTGGTGAGACCCAGTACTTC. Translation gives CASSILAGETQYF.

The J gene is TRBJ1-2, the V gene TRBV7-9; tentative D call: TRBD1 (5 bases). The CDR3 is 15 amino acids. V was trimmed by 3 bases and J by 4 bases, leaving 15 bases between them. Germline lookup yields CDR1 SEHNR and CDR2 FQNEAQ (reference sequence). The CDR3 loop is CASSLADWGSYGYTF. CDR3 bases: TGTGCCAGCAGCTTGGCCGATTGGGGGTCCTATGGCTACACCTTC.

V usage is TRBV5-1 and J usage is TRBJ2-2; D is unresolved. The CDR3 runs to 15 residues. V shed 4 bases and J shed 5 bases, with 15 bases lying between them. Germline V gene lookup returns CDR1 SGHRS and CDR2 YFSETQ. The CDR3 DNA follows: TGCGCCAGCAGCCCGGAGTGGGCTTTTACCGGGGAGCTGTTTTTT. It yields the protein CASSPEWAFTGELFF.

This clonotype was seen many times. The V and J genes are TRBV28 and TRBJ2-3; 9 nucleotides agree with TRBD1. Per the germline V gene, CDR1 is MDHEN and CDR2 is SYDVKM. This CDR3 contains 21 residues. Losses at the gene ends were 3 bases for V and 2 bases for J; bases not matched to a gene: 21. The CDR3 here is CASSFATRDRARLADTDTQYF. In DNA, the CDR3 is TGTGCCAGCAGTTTTGCCACCCGGGACAGGGCTAGGCTAGCGGACACAGATACGCAGTATTTT.

This clonotype appeared a few times. The rearrangement joins TRBV2 to TRBJ2-7, with TRBD1 as a possible D gene (6 bases). V was shortened by 2 bases and J by 3 bases, with 14 bases between the two germline ends. Germline V gene sequence: CDR1 SNHLY, CDR2 FYNNEI. CDR3 length: 15 residues. The CDR3 protein is CASSEPRDIHYEQYF. In DNA, the CDR3 is TGTGCCAGCAGTGAACCCCGGGACATTCACTACGAGCAGTACTTC.

The chain is built from TRBV29-1 and TRBJ1-1, with 8 bases matching TRBD1. CDR3 length equals 11 residues. From germline, CDR1 is SQVTM and CDR2 ANQGSEA. With V trimmed by 7 bases and J by 8 bases, 6 bases remained unmatched. DNA for the CDR3: TGCAGCGCGACAGGGGTGTCGGAAGCTTTCTTT. Encoded protein: CSATGVSEAFF.

J is TRBJ1-5 and V is TRBV18; unclear D gene. This CDR3 spans 14 amino acids. Germline CDR1 KGHSH, CDR2 LQKENI. The V and J ends lost 3 bases and 4 bases respectively, with 10 bases between them. The CDR3 bases are TGTGCCAGCTCACCGGGATTGGGAAATCAGCCCCAGCATTTT. It is translated as CASSPGLGNQPQHF.

This clonotype has at least ten counts. The V gene is TRBV6-2 or TRBV6-3, the J gene TRBJ1-5; 7 nucleotides agree with TRBD1. This CDR3 is built from 15 residues. Germline CDR1 reads MNHEY; CDR2 reads SVGEGT. V lost 6 bases, J lost 4 bases, and 9 bases stayed unmatched. The CDR3 sequence is CASSPETGYNQPQHF. The CDR3 DNA follows: TGTGCCAGCAGCCCCGAGACAGGGTATAATCAGCCCCAGCATTTT.

This clonotype has a handful of counts. The rearrangement links TRBV7-2 to TRBJ2-1; D uncertain. Looked up from germline, CDR1 is SGHTA and CDR2 is FQGNSA. V lost 3 bases and J 4 bases, leaving 7 bases between the germline ends. The CDR3 runs to 13 residues. The CDR3 DNA sequence: TGTGCCAGCAGCTTTATCATTTACAATGAGCAGTTCTTC. As protein: CASSFIIYNEQFF. The whole variable domain, filled in from reference TRBV7-2 and TRBJ2-1, reads GAGVSQSPSNKVTEKGKDVELRCDPISGHTALYWYRQSLGQGLEFLIYFQGNSAPDKSGLPSDRFSAERTGGSVSTLTIQRTQQEDSAVYLCASSFIIYNEQFFGPGTRLTVL.